This is a list of T cell receptor beta chains from one sample in a study of T cell changes during pregnancy in multiple sclerosis. Profiled with immunoSEQ multiplex PCR; TCRdb holds only in-frame clones, not every one. The repertoire holds around 62,000 clones, with 80% to 90% as singletons. Specimen: peripheral blood, collected in the first trimester of pregnancy. The origin of the receptors is a female donor with multiple sclerosis, enrolled in a pregnancy study. Each CDR3 is given with its conserved first and last residue. A D gene is named only where the DNA matches it firmly. Size is omitted from some rows. Given values are once, few, many or a class for expanded clones.

TRBD2,-,TRBV11-2,TRBJ2-3,TGTGCCAGCAGCTTTCAACTAGCGGGAGGGCCTCGCACAGATACGCAGTATTTT,CASSFQLAGGPRTDTQYF
-,-,TRBV6-5,TRBJ2-3,TGTGCCAGCAGTTACAGTGTAACTAGCACAGATACGCAGTATTTT,CASSYSVTSTDTQYF
-,-,TRBV27,TRBJ1-3,TGTGCCAGCAGTTTATCGGGGCCTGGAAACACCATATATTTT,CASSLSGPGNTIYF
TRBD1,once,TRBV5-6,TRBJ2-3,TGTGCCAGCAGCTTGGGTACAGGGGGCCCCGCTGGCACAGATACGCAGTATTTT,CASSLGTGGPAGTDTQYF
-,-,TRBV6-5,TRBJ2-2,TGTGCCAGCAGTTACTCCCAGAACACCGGGGAGCTGTTTTTT,CASSYSQNTGELFF
-,-,TRBV4-1,TRBJ2-7,TGCGCCAGCAGCCAAGATGTCATCTTGGCCAGGGTTTACGAGCAGTACTTC,CASSQDVILARVYEQYF
TRBD2,few,TRBV19,TRBJ2-7,TGTGCCAGTAGGATTAGCGGGACCCACGAGCAGTACTTC,CASRISGTHEQYF
TRBD2,-,TRBV9,TRBJ2-6,TGTGCCAGCAGCGGGGACTACGGGGCCGGGGCCAACGTCCTGACTTTC,CASSGDYGAGANVLTF
TRBD2,-,TRBV6-5,TRBJ2-7,TGTGCCAGCAGTTTAGCGGGAGGGCTCTCCTACGAGCAGTACTTC,CASSLAGGLSYEQYF
-,-,TRBV2,TRBJ1-1,TGTGCCAGCAATATGGACAGCGAAGCTTTCTTT,CASNMDSEAFF
TRBD1,-,TRBV6-1,TRBJ2-7,TGTGCCAGCAGTGAAAGACAGGGGTCCTACGAGCAGTACTTC,CASSERQGSYEQYF
-,-,TRBV11-2,TRBJ2-7,TGTGCCAGCTTAAAAGCCGCAGGGGCCGTCGAGCAGTACTTC,CASLKAAGAVEQYF
TRBD1,few,TRBV6-1,TRBJ1-2,TGTGCCAGCAGGGGACTGACAGGGGGCGATGATGGCTACACCTTC,CASRGLTGGDDGYTF
-,-,TRBV2,TRBJ2-5,TGTGCCAGCAGCTGGATTTTGCGGGAGACCCAGTACTTC,CASSWILRETQYF
-,once,TRBV30,TRBJ2-4,TGTGCCTGGAGTGTCAGGGTGACCAAAAACATTCAGTACTTC,CAWSVRVTKNIQYF
-,-,TRBV14,TRBJ2-3,TGTGCCAGCAGCCAGGTGGGGGCCCTCCCCCGGGGCACAGATACGCAGTATTTT,CASSQVGALPRGTDTQYF
TRBD2,-,TRBV5-1,TRBJ2-3,TGCGCCAGCAGCTTCTCTAGCGGGAGCGCAACCACAGATACGCAGTATTTT,CASSFSSGSATTDTQYF
TRBD2,-,TRBV7-3,TRBJ2-1,TGTGCCAGCAGCTTAATCCCTAGCGGGCTTTACAATGAGCAGTTCTTC,CASSLIPSGLYNEQFF
-,once,TRBV4-2,TRBJ2-3,TGTGCCAGCAGCCAAGATACGGGAGGGGGCGGCGCAGATACGCAGTATTTT,CASSQDTGGGGADTQYF
-,-,TRBV4-2,TRBJ1-2,TGTGCCAGCAGCCACTACCTGGGGGGTTCATCCTTTGGCTACACCTTC,CASSHYLGGSSFGYTF
-,-,TRBV10-2,TRBJ1-1,TGCGCCAGCAGGCCAGGGCAGTTTGAAGCTTTCTTT,CASRPGQFEAFF
-,once,TRBV7-2,TRBJ2-7,TGTGCCAGCAGGCGTGGACAGTTTCGCAGCTCCTACGAGCAGTACTTC,CASRRGQFRSSYEQYF
TRBD2,once,TRBV19,TRBJ2-3,TGTGCCAGTAGTAACATAGGACTAGCGGGAACAGATACGCAGTATTTT,CASSNIGLAGTDTQYF
-,once,TRBV27,TRBJ1-2,TGTGCCAGCAGATCTCCTCCGGGATCAATATATGGCTACACCTTC,CASRSPPGSIYGYTF
TRBD2,once,TRBV19,TRBJ2-7,TGTGCCAGTAGTATCGCCCCTGGGACTAGCGAGCAGTACTTC,CASSIAPGTSEQYF
-,-,TRBV6-5,TRBJ1-2,TGTGCCAGCAGTTCAAGGGAGATAGATGGCTACACCTTC,CASSSREIDGYTF
TRBD1,-,TRBV11-2,TRBJ1-2,TGTGCCAGCAGCCTAGCCGGGACAGGGGCTAACTATGGCTACACCTTC,CASSLAGTGANYGYTF
-,-,TRBV2,TRBJ2-2,TGTGCCAGCAGAGCGGAGAACACCGGGGAGCTGTTTTTT,CASRAENTGELFF
TRBD2,-,TRBV7-8,TRBJ2-7,TGTGCCAGCAGCTTAGCCGGGCGGGAGGGGGACTACGAGCAGTACTTC,CASSLAGREGDYEQYF
TRBD1,-,TRBV29-1,TRBJ2-7,TGCAGCGTCAGACAGGGGAACTACGAGCAGTACTTC,CSVRQGNYEQYF
-,-,TRBV7-2,TRBJ2-3,TGTGCCAGCAGCCCACTTGGCGGTTATACGCAGTATTTT,CASSPLGGYTQYF
TRBD1,-,TRBV7-6,TRBJ2-7,TGTGCCAGCAGCTTAGGGACAGGGGGTAACGAGCAGTACTTC,CASSLGTGGNEQYF
-,-,TRBV19,TRBJ1-5,TGTGCCAGTAGGATGGGGGCGAGCAATCAGCCCCAGCATTTT,CASRMGASNQPQHF
-,-,TRBV28,TRBJ1-2,TGTGCCAGCTTAGTGTTGGGGGGTGTAGGTGGCTACACCTTC,CASLVLGGVGGYTF
-,-,TRBV12-5,TRBJ2-3,TGTGCTAGTGGTCTGGGACGTATGGGCGGCACAGATACGCAGTATTTT,CASGLGRMGGTDTQYF
-,-,TRBV2,TRBJ1-5,TGTGCCAGCAACCTCGTGGGGGGGAATCAGCCCCAGCATTTT,CASNLVGGNQPQHF
-,-,TRBV18,TRBJ2-7,TGTGCCAGCTCACCAAGCGGTCCTCCGGAGCAGTACTTC,CASSPSGPPEQYF
-,-,TRBV5-6,TRBJ2-1,TGTGCCAGCAGCTTGGGGGCTCGGGACTGGAGAAATGAGCAGTTCTTC,CASSLGARDWRNEQFF
-,-,TRBV7-2,TRBJ1-5,TGTGCCAGCAGCGCAACAGGGCTCAATCAGCCCCAGCATTTT,CASSATGLNQPQHF
-,-,TRBV5-1,TRBJ2-5,TGCGCCAGCAGCACCATACAGGGAATCGGAGAGACCCAGTACTTC,CASSTIQGIGETQYF
-,-,TRBV10-3,TRBJ2-2,TGTGCCATCAGTGGGCAAAGACTCGCGAACACCGGGGAGCTGTTTTTT,CAISGQRLANTGELFF
TRBD2,-,TRBV9,TRBJ2-2,TGTGCCAGCAGCCCGTTCGGGACTAGCGGACGGAACACCGGGGAGCTGTTTTTT,CASSPFGTSGRNTGELFF
TRBD1,-,TRBV27,TRBJ1-1,TGTGCCAGCAACGTCAGGGGGCCCTTGAACACTGAAGCTTTCTTT,CASNVRGPLNTEAFF
TRBD2,-,TRBV9,TRBJ2-1,TGTGCCAGCAGCGTAGTTGGCGGGGGGGTCGGTGTCGATGAGCAGTTCTTC,CASSVVGGGVGVDEQFF
-,-,TRBV18,TRBJ2-6,TGTGCCAGCTCACCACTTCCCGCGGAACCTACTGGGGCCAACGTCCTGACTTTC,CASSPLPAEPTGANVLTF
-,-,TRBV11-2,TRBJ1-4,TGTGCCAGCAGCCCTTACAGGGCAGAGGGTGAAAAACTGTTTTTT,CASSPYRAEGEKLFF
TRBD2,-,TRBV27,TRBJ2-7,TGTGCCAACTTTCGACCGGGACTAGCGGGGGCCCCAAAAAACTACGAGCAGTACTTC,CANFRPGLAGAPKNYEQYF
-,-,TRBV7-9,TRBJ1-3,TGTGCCAGCAATCGGTGGGGGGACTCTGGAAACACCATATATTTT,CASNRWGDSGNTIYF
TRBD1,-,TRBV9,TRBJ2-1,TGTGCCAGCAGCGTCGTGGGACAGTCCTACAATGAGCAGTTCTTC,CASSVVGQSYNEQFF
-,-,TRBV18,TRBJ2-1,TGTGCCAGCTCCCTAGATGGCAGGGGGTTCTTC,CASSLDGRGFF
-,once,TRBV7-2,TRBJ2-1,TGTGCCAGCAGCAACCAGGGGGCGGGGGGGAACTACAATGAGCAGTTCTTC,CASSNQGAGGNYNEQFF